This T cell receptor beta chain derives from a study of blood T cell repertoires in COVID-19. Background on the study: There were acute and convalescent COVID-19 samples, and they came from the United States, Italy and Spain. PBMCs, B-cell-depleted T cells, or T cells were the source of the cDNA or gDNA that made up the material.

Libraries were prepared by immunoSEQ multiplex PCR; TCRdb keeps only in-frame clonotypes and omits some of them. The table records 30,000 or so clones, 90% to 95% of them present only once. Looked up from germline, CDR1 is MNHEY and CDR2 is SMNVEV (reference sequence). CDR3 length equals 16 residues. V lost 0 bases to trimming and J lost 2 bases, with 12 bases between them. The chain couples TRBV27 to TRBJ2-3; D gene unclear. The receptor's source is a human donor with active COVID-19. The donor label of this sample is uncertain. The sample was peripheral blood. The CDR3 sequence is CASSLSPGTTTDTQYF. For the CDR3, the DNA is TGTGCCAGCAGTTTATCGCCAGGAACCACCACAGATACGCAGTATTTT.